This TCR beta chain came from a study of blood T cell repertoires in COVID-19. Study summary: The United States, Italy and Spain supplied acute and convalescent COVID-19 samples. PBMCs, B-cell-depleted T cells, or T cells were the source of the cDNA or gDNA that made up the material.

Methods used by the authors: It was from reference gene primer amplification that nucleated cell counts were estimated. This table comes from immunoSEQ multiplex PCR, and its TCRdb copy is limited to in-frame clones, with some not included. D and trimming come from the DNA, and the V and J calls and clone size come from that table. This sample carries about 83,000 clones, about four fifths of them seen once, and the ten largest clones take less than 20%. Germline CDR1 and CDR2: MNHEY and SVGAGI. V was shortened by 5 bases and J by 1 base, with 5 bases between the two germline ends. The CDR3 has 12 amino acids.

This TCR was sampled from a woman older than 75 with acute or convalescent COVID-19. The sample comprised peripheral blood. This chain connects TRBV6-5 to TRBJ1-2; D gene ambiguous. The CDR3 DNA reads TGTGCCAGCAGTCGAGTTAACTATGGCTACACCTTC. It translates to CASSRVNYGYTF.